The TCR beta chain described here comes from a study of blood T cell repertoires in COVID-19. At the level of the study: Some COVID-19 samples were acute and others convalescent; all came from the United States, Italy and Spain. T cells, B-cell-depleted T cells, or PBMCs provided the cDNA or gDNA that served as material.

Seattle patient enrollment occurred during active infection, with longitudinal follow-up thereafter. The CDR3 runs 14 residues. Trimming removed 4 bases at V and 8 bases at J, with 17 bases between. The germline V gene has CDR1 SEHNR and CDR2 FQNEAQ (reference sequence). Clones were read by immunoSEQ multiplex PCR, and TCRdb kept only the in-frame ones, dropping some. Of around 300,000 clones in the sample, 80% to 95% are singletons; the top ten hold over 2%. The sequence came from a woman in her twenties or thirties with COVID-19, enrolled during active disease. The chain combines TRBV7-9 with TRBJ1-2; perhaps TRBD1 as D (5 bases). The sample comprised peripheral blood. In DNA form, the CDR3 reads TGTGCCAGCAGCTCCCTATGGGGGGATGAGGGCTACACCTTC. This translates into CASSSLWGDEGYTF. Filled out from reference TRBV7-9 and TRBJ1-2, the complete variable domain reads DTGVSQNPRHKITKRGQNVTFRCDPISEHNRLYWYRQTLGQGPEFLTYFQNEAQLEKSRLLSDRFSAERPKGSFSTLEIQRTEQGDSAMYLCASSSLWGDEGYTFGSGTRLTVV.